Below, 27 T cell receptor beta chains from the same sample are listed, as sequenced in a study of a mutant IDH1 vaccine in newly diagnosed glioma. This table comes from immunoSEQ multiplex PCR, and its TCRdb copy is limited to in-frame clones, with some not included. The sample includes around 25,000 clones, roughly 80% of them seen just once. Time point meaning: week 11, during vaccination. Each dose of the vaccine consisted of 300 ug of mutant IDH1 20-mer peptide, with topical imiquimod. Antigen specificity for these receptors is unknown. The sample was PBMCs, taken from a glioma patient whose treatment included an IDH1 peptide vaccine. The receptors originated from a woman aged 18 to 35 with glioma.

This clone was seen once. The chain joins TRBV30 to TRBJ1-3, with D unresolved. The CDR3 extends over 12 amino acids. V was shortened by 3 bases and J by 4 bases, with 7 bases between the two germline ends. Germline CDR1 and CDR2: GTSNPN and SVGIG (reference sequence). The CDR3 bases are TGTGCCTGGAGCGCCCCCGGAAACACCATATATTTT. Amino acids: CAWSAPGNTIYF.

The gene calls are TRBV6-5 and TRBJ1-1, with 8 bases fitting TRBD1. V dropped 8 bases and J dropped 4; count of bases not matched to a gene: 9. The CDR3 covers 14 residues. CDR1 is MNHEY, CDR2 SVGAGI, per germline. The CDR3: CASRVRTGFTEAFF. In DNA form, the CDR3 reads TGTGCCAGCCGGGTTCGGACAGGGTTCACTGAAGCTTTCTTT.

The CDR3 sequence is CASSQDSVGTQYF. The CDR3 DNA is TGCGCCAGCAGCCAAGATTCGGTAGGCACGCAGTATTTT. The chain is built from TRBV4-3 and TRBJ2-3; no definite D call. This CDR3 is built from 13 residues. The germline V gene has CDR1 LGHNA and CDR2 YSLEER. V lost 0 bases and J lost 9, with 10 bases in between.

The chain has TRBV5-6 and TRBJ1-2; unclear D gene. Germline CDR1 is SGHDT and CDR2 is YYEEEE. V lost 0 bases and J lost 4, with 10 bases in between. This CDR3 spans 14 amino acids. The chain's CDR3 is CASSLAGQTYGYTF. CDR3 coding DNA: TGTGCCAGCAGCTTGGCAGGCCAGACCTATGGCTACACCTTC.

The chain is built from TRBV25-1 and TRBJ1-2; 7 bases map to TRBD1. This CDR3 region has 17 residues. V was pared by 3 bases and J by 0 bases, with 10 bases of the junction left unmatched. Germline-derived CDR1 and CDR2 are MGHDK and SYGVNS. The CDR3 region is CASSDLVGTDANYGYTF. The DNA of the CDR3 is TGTGCCAGCAGTGATTTAGTGGGGACAGACGCTAACTATGGCTACACCTTC.

This chain links TRBV19 with TRBJ1-5, with 12 nucleotides matching TRBD1. The V gene end was trimmed by 5 bases and the J gene end by 0 bases; junction bases not matched to a gene: 8. The CDR3 length is 18 residues. The germline gives CDR1 LNHDA, CDR2 SQIVND (reference sequence). Here the CDR3 DNA reads TGTGCCAGTAGTTGGGGACAGGGGGCTTTTTATAGCAATCAGCCCCAGCATTTT. Translating gives CASSWGQGAFYSNQPQHF. Variable domain in full (rest from reference TRBV19 and TRBJ1-5): DGGITQSPKYLFRKEGQNVTLSCEQNLNHDAMYWYRQDPGQGLRLIYYSQIVNDFQKGDIAEGYSVSREKKESFPLTVTSAQKNPTAFYLCASSWGQGAFYSNQPQHFGDGTRLSIL.

The rearrangement links TRBV5-1 to TRBJ1-1; tentative D call: TRBD1 (5 bases). The V gene's germline CDR1 is SGHRS and CDR2 YFSETQ. The CDR3 spans 15 residues. Trimming took off 3 bases at V and 6 bases at J, with 18 bases between the two ends. For the CDR3, the DNA is TGCGCCAGCAGCTCACTCGGGACCGGTGGCCCTGAAGCTTTCTTT. Protein product: CASSSLGTGGPEAFF.

This clone was detected only once. The chain is built from TRBV2 and TRBJ1-2; a possible D gene is TRBD1 (5 bases). V lost 4 bases, J lost 8 bases, and 17 bases lay in between. CDR1 and CDR2 (germline): SNHLY, FYNNEI. This CDR3 has 14 amino acids. The DNA for the CDR3 is TGTGCCAGCAGTGCCGTGAGGCAGGGAGAAGGCTACACCTTC. Protein product: CASSAVRQGEGYTF.

The V gene is TRBV27, the J gene TRBJ1-1; D is undetermined. Germline CDR1 and CDR2: MNHEY and SMNVEV (reference sequence). Trimming removed 4 bases from V and 6 bases from J, with 9 bases in between. CDR3 size: 12 residues. The CDR3 sequence is CASSSGLSEAFF. In DNA, the CDR3 is TGTGCCAGCAGTTCCGGACTGTCTGAAGCTTTCTTT.

The V and J genes are TRBV6-6 and TRBJ1-5, with 8 bases identical to TRBD1. Germline loops: CDR1 MNHNY, CDR2 SVGAGI (reference sequence). This CDR3 has 15 amino acids. J lost 3 bases, V lost 6 bases, and 7 bases had no gene match. The CDR3 region is CASSPDRVINQPQHF. Here the CDR3 DNA reads TGTGCCAGCAGCCCGGACAGGGTAATCAATCAGCCCCAGCATTTT.

This chain connects TRBV9 to TRBJ2-5, with 7 bases matching TRBD2. V dropped 4 bases and J dropped 3; count of bases not matched to a gene: 12. The CDR3 is 16 amino acids. CDR1 is SGDLS, CDR2 YYNGEE, per germline. In nucleotides, the CDR3 is TGTGCCAGCAGCCCCCAGGGTCTAGCGGAAAAAGAGACCCAGTACTTC. This encodes CASSPQGLAEKETQYF.

In this sample, this clone turned up once. V usage is TRBV10-3 and J usage is TRBJ2-3, with 7 positions matching TRBD2. The V gene end was trimmed by 7 bases and the J gene end by 2 bases; junction bases not matched to a gene: 12. This CDR3 spans 16 amino acids. Germline V gives CDR1 ENHRY, CDR2 SYGVKD. The CDR3 reads CAIMAGDWRNTDTQYF. The CDR3, as DNA: TGTGCCATCATGGCGGGAGATTGGAGGAACACAGATACGCAGTATTTT.

The chain carries TRBV10-3 and TRBJ1-5; 7 bases agree with TRBD1. Germline CDR1 is ENHRY and CDR2 is SYGVKD. The CDR3 consists of 13 residues. The junction had 5 bases not matched to a gene; V was cut back by 7 bases and J by 5 bases. This chain's CDR3 is CAIKGGADQPQHF. The DNA of the CDR3 is TGTGCCATCAAAGGGGGCGCGGATCAGCCCCAGCATTTT.

J is TRBJ2-6 and V is TRBV6-4; D ambiguous. The CDR3 is 14 amino acids. Per the germline V gene, CDR1 is MRHNA and CDR2 is SNTAGT. Trimming took off 2 bases at V and 4 bases at J, with 6 bases between the two ends. The CDR3 loop is CASSDVQGANVLTF. In nucleotides, the CDR3 is TGTGCCAGCAGTGACGTACAGGGGGCCAACGTCCTGACTTTC.

This chain connects TRBV4-1 to TRBJ2-5; 8 nucleotides match TRBD2. The CDR3 contains 15 residues. The ends lost 5 bases at V and 5 bases at J; junction bases unmatched: 10. CDR1 and CDR2 (germline): MGHRA, YSYEKL. CDR3 coding DNA: TGCGCCAGCAGCACTCCACGGGGGGGCCTCGAGACCCAGTACTTC. This encodes CASSTPRGGLETQYF.

This clone was seen only once. CDR3 sequence (DNA): TGCAGCGTTGCAGGCAGCGACACCGGGGAGCTGTTTTTT. Translating gives CSVAGSDTGELFF. This chain links TRBV29-1 with TRBJ2-2; no clear D. The CDR3 has 13 amino acids. The germline gives CDR1 SQVTM, CDR2 ANQGSEA. V was shortened by 4 bases and J by 3 bases, with 9 bases between the two germline ends.

The chain carries TRBV5-1 and TRBJ2-1, with 8 bases matching TRBD2. Per the germline V gene, CDR1 is SGHRS and CDR2 is YFSETQ. CDR3 length equals 15 residues. V dropped 0 bases and J dropped 9; count of bases not matched to a gene: 8. The CDR3 region has the DNA TGCGCCAGCAGCTTGGTTGCGGGAGGAGGAACTGAGCAGTTCTTC. This gives the protein CASSLVAGGGTEQFF.

This rearrangement joins TRBV4-1 to TRBJ2-3, with 11 bases identical to TRBD2. CDR1 MGHRA and CDR2 YSYEKL come from the germline V gene. The CDR3 has 17 residues. V shed 0 bases, J shed 2 bases, and the junction held 4 bases outside the gene matches. For the CDR3, the DNA is TGCGCCAGCAGCCAAGATGGGACTAGCGGTGTCACAGATACGCAGTATTTT. This encodes CASSQDGTSGVTDTQYF.

The V gene is TRBV5-1, the J gene TRBJ2-1; TRBD1 matches at 7 bases. V lost 0 bases and J lost 5; bases outside the gene matches: 11. The germline V gene encodes CDR1 SGHRS and CDR2 YFSETQ. The CDR3 is 17 residues long. CDR3 sequence (DNA): TGCGCCAGCAGCTTGGCCCCGGACAGGCCCCCCAACAATGAGCAGTTCTTC. Encoded protein: CASSLAPDRPPNNEQFF.

The CDR3 region has the DNA TGTGCCAGCAGTTACTCCGCCAGCTCCTACGAGCAGTACTTC. This gives the protein CASSYSASSYEQYF. The chain employs TRBV6-5 and TRBJ2-7; D is undetermined. V gave up 0 bases and J gave up 0 bases, with 6 bases separating them. The CDR3 covers 14 residues. CDR1 and CDR2 from the germline V gene are MNHEY and SVGAGI.

The chain combines TRBV5-4 with TRBJ1-5; D gene unclear. V was shortened by 4 bases and J by 6 bases, with 5 bases between the two germline ends. Germline CDR1 SGHNT, CDR2 YYREEE (reference sequence). The CDR3 spans 11 residues. The chain's CDR3 is CASSVSQPQHF. The CDR3 DNA reads as TGTGCCAGCAGCGTGAGTCAGCCCCAGCATTTT.

This clone appeared a single time. The rearrangement joins TRBV5-6 to TRBJ2-1; D is unresolved. CDR3 size: 11 residues. CDR1 is SGHDT, CDR2 YYEEEE, per germline. With 0 bases removed from V and 10 bases from J, the gap between germline ends came to 5 bases. CDR3 coding DNA: TGTGCCAGCAGCTTGGAAGGAGAGCAGTTCTTC. This translates into CASSLEGEQFF.

Remarks on this clone: At one end the junction does not follow the germline gene, possibly because of a read error. The J gene is TRBJ2-7, the V gene TRBV2; D unresolved. Germline loops: CDR1 SNHLY, CDR2 FYNNEI. There are 12 residues in the CDR3. The CDR3 bases are TGTGCCAGCAGTGCTGGTGATTCGGTTGGAAACTTC. This gives the protein CASSAGDSVGNF. Filled out from reference TRBV2 and TRBJ2-7, the complete variable domain reads EPEVTQTPSHQVTQMGQEVILRCVPISNHLYFYWYRQILGQKVEFLVSFYNNEISEKSEIFDDQFSVERPDGSNFTLKIRSTKLEDSAMYFCASSAGDSVGNFGPGTRLTVT.

The chain joins TRBV9 to TRBJ1-1, with D maybe TRBD1 (6 bases). V was trimmed by 0 bases and J by 1 base, leaving 10 bases between them. The CDR3 runs to 15 residues. CDR1 and CDR2 (germline): SGDLS, YYNGEE. The CDR3 spells CASSVAGTSNTEAFF. For the CDR3, the DNA is TGTGCCAGCAGCGTAGCCGGGACATCGAACACTGAAGCTTTCTTT.

The chain recombines TRBV29-1 with TRBJ2-7, with D uncertain. V was cut by 4 bases and J by 3 bases, with 7 bases left in between. The V gene's germline CDR1 is SQVTM and CDR2 ANQGSEA. The CDR3 totals 11 residues. The CDR3 is CSVGRDYEQYF. The CDR3 DNA reads TGCAGCGTTGGACGCGACTACGAGCAGTACTTC.

The gene calls are TRBV6-5 and TRBJ1-3; TRBD1 matches 7 bases. The CDR3 has 14 residues. Trimming took 5 bases from V and 2 from J; bases not matched to a gene: 3. Germline CDR1 MNHEY, CDR2 SVGAGI. CDR3 amino acids: CASSTTGAGNTIYF. The CDR3 nucleotides are TGTGCCAGCAGTACCACAGGGGCTGGAAACACCATATATTTT.

The V gene is TRBV11-3, the J gene TRBJ2-5, with D possibly being TRBD1 or TRBD2 (5 bases each). The CDR3 consists of 13 residues. Germline assignment: CDR1 SGHNT and CDR2 YENEEA. Between the trimmed V and J ends, which lost 5 bases and 4 bases, there was a span of 11 bases. CDR3 bases: TGTGCCAGCAGCCCGGGACCAGGAGAGACCCAGTACTTC. Translation: CASSPGPGETQYF.